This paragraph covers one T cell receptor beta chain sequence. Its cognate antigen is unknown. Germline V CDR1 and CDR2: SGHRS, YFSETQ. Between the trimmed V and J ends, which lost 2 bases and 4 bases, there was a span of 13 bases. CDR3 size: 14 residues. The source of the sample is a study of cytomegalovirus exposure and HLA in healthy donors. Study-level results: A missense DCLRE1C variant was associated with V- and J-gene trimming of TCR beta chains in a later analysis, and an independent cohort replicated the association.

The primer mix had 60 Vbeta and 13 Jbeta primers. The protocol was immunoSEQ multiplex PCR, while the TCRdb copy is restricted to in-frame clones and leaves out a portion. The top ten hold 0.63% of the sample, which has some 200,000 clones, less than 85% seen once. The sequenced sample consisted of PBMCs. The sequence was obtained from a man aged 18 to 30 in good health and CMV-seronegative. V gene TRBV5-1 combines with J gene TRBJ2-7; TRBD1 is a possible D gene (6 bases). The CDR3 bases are TGCGCCAGCAGCTTAACTGGACAGATATACGAGCAGTACTTC. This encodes CASSLTGQIYEQYF.